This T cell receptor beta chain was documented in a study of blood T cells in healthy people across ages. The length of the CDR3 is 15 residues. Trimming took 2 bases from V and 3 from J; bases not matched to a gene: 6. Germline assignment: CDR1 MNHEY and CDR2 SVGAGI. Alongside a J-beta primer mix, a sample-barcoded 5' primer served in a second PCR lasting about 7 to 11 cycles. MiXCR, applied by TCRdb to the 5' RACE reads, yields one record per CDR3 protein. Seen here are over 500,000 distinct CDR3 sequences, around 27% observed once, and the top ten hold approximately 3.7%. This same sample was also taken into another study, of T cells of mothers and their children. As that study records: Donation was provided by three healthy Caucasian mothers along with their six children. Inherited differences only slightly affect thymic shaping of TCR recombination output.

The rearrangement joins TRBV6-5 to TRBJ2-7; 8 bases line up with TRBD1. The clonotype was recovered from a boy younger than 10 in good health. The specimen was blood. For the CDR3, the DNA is TGTGCCAGCAGTTACCGGACAGGGCAATTCTACGAGCAGTACTTC. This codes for CASSYRTGQFYEQYF.